This T cell receptor beta chain was captured by sequencing in a study of T cell changes during pregnancy in multiple sclerosis. Produced via immunoSEQ multiplex PCR; TCRdb's table is partial and in-frame only. The data contain roughly 69,000 clones, approximately 90% of them seen just once; the ten biggest clones take up more than 1.4%. Germline V CDR1 and CDR2: SGHDN, FVKESK. The CDR3 covers 13 residues. The V end was cut by 1 base, the J end by 7 bases, with 10 bases between. Specimen: peripheral blood, collected after pregnancy. The clonotype was recovered from a female donor with multiple sclerosis, enrolled in a pregnancy study. J is TRBJ2-5 and V is TRBV14; D uncertain. The CDR3 region is CASSQGLTGTQYF. The CDR3 DNA reads TGTGCCAGCAGCCAAGGTCTTACGGGGACCCAGTACTTC.